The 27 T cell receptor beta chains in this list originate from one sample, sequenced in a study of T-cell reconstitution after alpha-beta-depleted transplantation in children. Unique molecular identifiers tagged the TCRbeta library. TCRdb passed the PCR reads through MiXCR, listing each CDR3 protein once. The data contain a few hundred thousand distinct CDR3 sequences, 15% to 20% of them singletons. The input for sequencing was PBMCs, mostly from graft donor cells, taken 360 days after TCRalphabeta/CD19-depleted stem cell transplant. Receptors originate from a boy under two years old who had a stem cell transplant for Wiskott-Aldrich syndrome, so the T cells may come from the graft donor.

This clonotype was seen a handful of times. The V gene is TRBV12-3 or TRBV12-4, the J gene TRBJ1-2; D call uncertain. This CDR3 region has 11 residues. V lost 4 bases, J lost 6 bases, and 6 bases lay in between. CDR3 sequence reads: CASSSVHGYTF. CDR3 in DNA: TGTGCCAGCAGTTCGGTACATGGCTACACCTTC.

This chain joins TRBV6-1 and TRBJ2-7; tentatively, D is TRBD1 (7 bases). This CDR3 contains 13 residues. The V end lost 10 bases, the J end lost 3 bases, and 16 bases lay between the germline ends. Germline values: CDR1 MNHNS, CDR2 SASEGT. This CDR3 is CATYPRDSYEQYF. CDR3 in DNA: TGTGCCACCTACCCGCGGGACAGCTACGAGCAGTACTTC.

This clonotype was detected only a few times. The chain's CDR3 is CASSPPPTGAYEQYF. In DNA, the CDR3 is TGTGCCAGCAGTCCGCCGCCTACAGGGGCCTACGAGCAGTACTTC. The V gene is TRBV12-3 or TRBV12-4, the J gene TRBJ2-7; 7 nucleotides agree with TRBD1. CDR3 length equals 15 residues. Losses at the gene ends were 5 bases for V and 2 bases for J; bases not matched to a gene: 9.

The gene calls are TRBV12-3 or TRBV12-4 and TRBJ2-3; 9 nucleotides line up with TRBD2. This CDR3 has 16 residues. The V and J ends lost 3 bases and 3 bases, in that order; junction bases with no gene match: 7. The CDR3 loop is CASSFIRSGSTDTQYF. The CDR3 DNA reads TGTGCCAGCAGTTTTATCCGTAGCGGGAGTACAGATACGCAGTATTTT.

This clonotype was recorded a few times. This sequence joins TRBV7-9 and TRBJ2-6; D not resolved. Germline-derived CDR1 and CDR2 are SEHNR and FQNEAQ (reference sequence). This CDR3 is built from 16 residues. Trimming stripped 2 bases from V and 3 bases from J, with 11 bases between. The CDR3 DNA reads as TGTGCCAGCAGCTTATTAGGGCTTGTTGGGGCCAACGTCCTGACTTTC. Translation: CASSLLGLVGANVLTF.

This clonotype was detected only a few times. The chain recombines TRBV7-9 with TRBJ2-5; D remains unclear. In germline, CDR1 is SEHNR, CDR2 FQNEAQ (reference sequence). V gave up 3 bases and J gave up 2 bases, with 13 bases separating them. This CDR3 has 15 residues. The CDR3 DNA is TGTGCCAGCAGCTTCACCCAGATGAGTCAAGAGACCCAGTACTTC. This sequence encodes CASSFTQMSQETQYF.

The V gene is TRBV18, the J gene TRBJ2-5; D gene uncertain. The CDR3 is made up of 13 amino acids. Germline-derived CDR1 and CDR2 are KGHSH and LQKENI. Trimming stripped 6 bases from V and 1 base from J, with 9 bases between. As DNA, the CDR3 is TGTGCCAGCTCCCGCCACATCCAAGAGACCCAGTACTTC. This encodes CASSRHIQETQYF.

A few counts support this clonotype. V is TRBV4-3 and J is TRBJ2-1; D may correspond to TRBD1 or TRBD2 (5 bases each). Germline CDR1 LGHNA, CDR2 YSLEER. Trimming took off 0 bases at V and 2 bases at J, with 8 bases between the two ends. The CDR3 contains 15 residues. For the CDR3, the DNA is TGCGCCAGCAGCCAAGAACGGGACGCCTACAATGAGCAGTTCTTC. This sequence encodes CASSQERDAYNEQFF.

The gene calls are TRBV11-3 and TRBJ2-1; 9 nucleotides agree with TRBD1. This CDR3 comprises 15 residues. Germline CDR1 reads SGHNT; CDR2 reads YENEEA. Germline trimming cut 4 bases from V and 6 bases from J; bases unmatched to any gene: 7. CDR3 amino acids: CASSSRTGAVNEQFF. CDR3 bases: TGTGCCAGCAGCTCCCGGACAGGGGCGGTCAATGAGCAGTTCTTC.

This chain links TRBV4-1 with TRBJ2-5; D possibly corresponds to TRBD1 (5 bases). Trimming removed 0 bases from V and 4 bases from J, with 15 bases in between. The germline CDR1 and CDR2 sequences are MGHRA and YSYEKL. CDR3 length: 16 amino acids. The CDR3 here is CASSQDHPGSRETQYF. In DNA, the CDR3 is TGCGCCAGCAGCCAAGATCACCCAGGGTCTCGAGAGACCCAGTACTTC.

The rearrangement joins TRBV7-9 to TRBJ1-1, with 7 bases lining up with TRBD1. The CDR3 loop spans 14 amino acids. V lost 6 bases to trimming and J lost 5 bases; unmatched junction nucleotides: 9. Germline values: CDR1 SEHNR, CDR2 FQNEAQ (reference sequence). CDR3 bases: TGTGCCAGCAGGGCTAATTACAGGGGTACTGAAGCTTTCTTT. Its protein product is CASRANYRGTEAFF.

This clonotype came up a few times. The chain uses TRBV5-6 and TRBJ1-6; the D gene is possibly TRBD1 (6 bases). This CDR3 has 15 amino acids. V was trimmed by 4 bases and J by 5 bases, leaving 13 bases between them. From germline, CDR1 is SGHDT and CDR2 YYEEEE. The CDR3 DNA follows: TGTGCCAGCAGCAACCGGGACAAACATAATTCACCCCTCCACTTT. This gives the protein CASSNRDKHNSPLHF.

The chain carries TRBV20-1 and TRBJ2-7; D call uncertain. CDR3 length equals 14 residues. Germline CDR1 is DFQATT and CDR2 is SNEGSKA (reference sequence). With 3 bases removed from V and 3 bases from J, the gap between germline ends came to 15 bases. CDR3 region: CSASAAISRYEQYF. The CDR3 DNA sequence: TGCAGTGCTAGTGCGGCGATCTCACGCTACGAGCAGTACTTC.

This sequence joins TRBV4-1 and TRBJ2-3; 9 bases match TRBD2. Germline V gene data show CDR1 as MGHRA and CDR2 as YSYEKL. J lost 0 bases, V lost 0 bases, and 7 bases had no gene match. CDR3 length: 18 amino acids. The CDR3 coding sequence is TGCGCCAGCAGCCAAGAATCAGCGGGGGGCTTTAGCACAGATACGCAGTATTTT. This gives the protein CASSQESAGGFSTDTQYF.

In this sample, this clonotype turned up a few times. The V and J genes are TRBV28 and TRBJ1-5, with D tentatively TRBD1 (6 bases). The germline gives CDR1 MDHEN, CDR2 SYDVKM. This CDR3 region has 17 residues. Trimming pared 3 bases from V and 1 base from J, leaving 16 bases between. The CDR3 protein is CASSFWVRGASNQPQHF. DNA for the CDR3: TGTGCCAGCAGTTTTTGGGTCAGGGGCGCGAGCAATCAGCCCCAGCATTTT.

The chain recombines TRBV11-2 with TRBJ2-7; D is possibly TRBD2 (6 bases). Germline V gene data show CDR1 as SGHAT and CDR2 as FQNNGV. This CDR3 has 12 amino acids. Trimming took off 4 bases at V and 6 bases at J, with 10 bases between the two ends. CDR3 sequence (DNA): TGTGCCAGCAGCTCCGGAGGGCCCGAGCAGTACTTC. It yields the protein CASSSGGPEQYF.

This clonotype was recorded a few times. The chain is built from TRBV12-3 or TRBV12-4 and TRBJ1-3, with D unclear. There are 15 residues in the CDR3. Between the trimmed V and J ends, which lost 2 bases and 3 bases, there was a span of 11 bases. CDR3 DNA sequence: TGTGCCAGCAGTTTAAGGTTCAACTATGGAAACACCATATATTTT. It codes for CASSLRFNYGNTIYF.

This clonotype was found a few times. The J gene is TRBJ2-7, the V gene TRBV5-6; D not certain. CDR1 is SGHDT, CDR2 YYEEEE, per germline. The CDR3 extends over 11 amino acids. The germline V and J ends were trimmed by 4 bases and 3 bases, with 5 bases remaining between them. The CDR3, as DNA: TGTGCCAGCAGCACTCACTACGAGCAGTACTTC. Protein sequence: CASSTHYEQYF.

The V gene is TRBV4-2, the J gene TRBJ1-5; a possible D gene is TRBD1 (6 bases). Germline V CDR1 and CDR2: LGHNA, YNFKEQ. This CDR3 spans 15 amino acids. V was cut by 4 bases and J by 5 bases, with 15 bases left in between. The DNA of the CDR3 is TGTGCCAGCAGCCTCCAAGGGGGTAAGGATCAGCCCCAGCATTTT. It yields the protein CASSLQGGKDQPQHF.

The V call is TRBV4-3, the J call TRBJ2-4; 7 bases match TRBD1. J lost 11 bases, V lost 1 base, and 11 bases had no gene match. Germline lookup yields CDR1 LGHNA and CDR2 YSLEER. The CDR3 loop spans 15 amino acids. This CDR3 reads CASSQGSTGVLVQYF. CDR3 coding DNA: TGCGCCAGCAGCCAAGGTTCCACAGGGGTTCTAGTTCAGTACTTC.

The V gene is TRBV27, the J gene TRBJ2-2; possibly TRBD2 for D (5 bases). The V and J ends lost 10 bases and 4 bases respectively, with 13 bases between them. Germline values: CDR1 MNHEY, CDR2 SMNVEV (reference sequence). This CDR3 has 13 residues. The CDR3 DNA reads TGTGCCACCCTACTAGTCGGCACCGGGGAGCTGTTTTTT. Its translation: CATLLVGTGELFF.

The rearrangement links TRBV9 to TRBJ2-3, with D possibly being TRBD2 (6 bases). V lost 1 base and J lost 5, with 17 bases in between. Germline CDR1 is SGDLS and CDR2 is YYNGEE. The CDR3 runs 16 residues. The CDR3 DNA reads TGTGCCAGCAGCGTACGCTCGGGAGTAAGAGGAGATACGCAGTATTTT. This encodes CASSVRSGVRGDTQYF.

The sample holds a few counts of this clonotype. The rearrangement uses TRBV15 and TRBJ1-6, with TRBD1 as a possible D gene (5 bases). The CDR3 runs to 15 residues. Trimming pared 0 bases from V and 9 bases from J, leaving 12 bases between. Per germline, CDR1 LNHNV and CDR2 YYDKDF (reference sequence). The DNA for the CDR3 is TGTGCCACCAGCAGAGATGGGAGGGGAGGTTCACCCCTCCACTTT. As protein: CATSRDGRGGSPLHF. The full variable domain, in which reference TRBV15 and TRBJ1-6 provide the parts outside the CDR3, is DAMVIQNPRYQVTQFGKPVTLSCSQTLNHNVMYWYQQKSSQAPKLLFHYYDKDFNNEADTPDNFQSRRPNTSFCFLDIRSPGLGDTAMYLCATSRDGRGGSPLHFGNGTRLTVT.

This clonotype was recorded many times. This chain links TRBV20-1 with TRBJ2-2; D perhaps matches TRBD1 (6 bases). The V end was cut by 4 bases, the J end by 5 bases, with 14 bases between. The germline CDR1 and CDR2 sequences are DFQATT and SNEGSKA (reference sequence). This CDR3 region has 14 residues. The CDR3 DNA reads TGCAGTGCTATTGACAGGCGTAAAACCGGGGAGCTGTTTTTT. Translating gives CSAIDRRKTGELFF.

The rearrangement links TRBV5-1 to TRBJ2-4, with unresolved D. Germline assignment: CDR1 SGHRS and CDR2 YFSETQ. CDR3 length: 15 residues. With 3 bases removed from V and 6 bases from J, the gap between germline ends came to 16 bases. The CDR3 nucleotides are TGCGCCAGCAGCTCCCATACGGGCCCCAGAAACATTCAGTACTTC. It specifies CASSSHTGPRNIQYF.

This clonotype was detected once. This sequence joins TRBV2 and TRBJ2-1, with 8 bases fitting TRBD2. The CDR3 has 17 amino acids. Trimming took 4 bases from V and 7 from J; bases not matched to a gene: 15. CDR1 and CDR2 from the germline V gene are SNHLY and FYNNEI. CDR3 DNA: TGTGCCAGCAGTGGGACCTTCTTCCGGGGGGGTCGGAATGAGCAGTTCTTC. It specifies CASSGTFFRGGRNEQFF.

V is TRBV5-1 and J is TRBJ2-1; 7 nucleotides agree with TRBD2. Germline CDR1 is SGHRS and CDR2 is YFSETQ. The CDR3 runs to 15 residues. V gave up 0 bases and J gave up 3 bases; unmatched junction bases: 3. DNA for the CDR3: TGCGCCAGCAGCTTGGGAGGGAGGGACTACAATGAGCAGTTCTTC. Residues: CASSLGGRDYNEQFF.